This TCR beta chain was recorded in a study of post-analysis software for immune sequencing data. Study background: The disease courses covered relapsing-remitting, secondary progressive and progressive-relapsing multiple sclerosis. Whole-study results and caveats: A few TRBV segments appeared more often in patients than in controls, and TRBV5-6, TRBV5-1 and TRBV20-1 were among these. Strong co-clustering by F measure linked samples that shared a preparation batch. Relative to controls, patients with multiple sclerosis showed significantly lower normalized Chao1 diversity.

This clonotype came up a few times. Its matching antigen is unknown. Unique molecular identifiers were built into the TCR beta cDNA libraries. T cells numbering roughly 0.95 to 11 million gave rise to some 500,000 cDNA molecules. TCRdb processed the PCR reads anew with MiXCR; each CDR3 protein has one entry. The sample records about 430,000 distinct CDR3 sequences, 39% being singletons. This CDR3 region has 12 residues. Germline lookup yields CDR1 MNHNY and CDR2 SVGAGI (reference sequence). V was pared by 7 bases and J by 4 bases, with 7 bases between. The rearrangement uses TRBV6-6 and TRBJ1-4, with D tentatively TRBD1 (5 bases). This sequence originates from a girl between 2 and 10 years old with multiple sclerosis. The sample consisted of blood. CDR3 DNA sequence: TGTGCCAGCAAGGGGTTTAATGAAAAACTGTTTTTT. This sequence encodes CASKGFNEKLFF.